This T cell receptor (beta chain) emerged from a study of T cell repertoires in cytomegalovirus infection. Study-level information: Indications of both CMV infection and matching HLA type were provided by public TCR beta signatures.

In its sample, this clonotype was seen many times. One entry per CDR3 protein results from TCRdb running MiXCR on the reads. The table records 200,000 to 300,000 distinct CDR3 sequences, roughly 13% of them present only once. This receptor was identified in a human donor in good health (CMV status not recorded). Some clones in this sample may be carry-over from other donors' samples. Sequencing was done on a sample of PBMCs.

The CDR3 loop reads CASSPGHRNTEAFF. CDR3 bases: TGTGCCAGCAGCCCCGGGCACAGGAACACTGAAGCTTTCTTT. This chain joins TRBV7-2 and TRBJ1-1, with no clear D. CDR1 is SGHTA and CDR2 is FQGNSA in the germline V gene. V was trimmed by 5 bases and J by 1 base, leaving 11 bases between them. The CDR3 is made up of 14 amino acids.